A single sample gave rise to the 18 T cell receptor beta chains below, sequenced in a study of blood T cell repertoires in COVID-19. The table came from immunoSEQ multiplex PCR; TCRdb's copy has only in-frame clones and leaves some out. This sample carries some 70,000 clones, around 86% of them seen once, and the ten largest clones take around 6.7%. Input material: peripheral blood. All receptors come from a man over 45 with active COVID-19.

The gene calls are TRBV5-4 and TRBJ2-3, with 8 bases fitting TRBD1. Trimming removed 2 bases from V and 5 bases from J; junction bases left unmatched: 1. The CDR3 extends over 13 amino acids. Per germline, CDR1 SGHNT and CDR2 YYREEE (reference sequence). In nucleotides, the CDR3 is TGTGCCAGCAGCTTAGACAGGGGAGATACGCAGTATTTT. Translated: CASSLDRGDTQYF.

This chain connects TRBV28 to TRBJ2-7; D is undetermined. The V and J ends lost 5 bases and 0 bases respectively, with 17 bases between them. Germline V gene data show CDR1 as MDHEN and CDR2 as SYDVKM. The CDR3 consists of 16 residues. CDR3 bases: TGTGCCAGCAGTCGTCGAGGCCTGACCGCCTCCTACGAGCAGTACTTC. It specifies CASSRRGLTASYEQYF.

The V and J genes are TRBV5-3 and TRBJ1-5; tentative D call: TRBD1 (5 bases). TRBV5-3 has ORF status, its function being uncertain. CDR3 size: 19 residues. Trimming pared 0 bases from V and 0 bases from J, leaving 19 bases between. Here the CDR3 reads CARSLARASHFYSNQPQHF. The CDR3 bases are TGTGCCAGAAGCTTGGCCAGGGCCAGCCACTTTTATAGCAATCAGCCCCAGCATTTT.

Here the CDR3 DNA reads TGTGCCAGCAGCTTTGAGGAGACTGGGGCCAACGTCCTGACTTTC. It encodes CASSFEETGANVLTF. The genes are TRBV7-2 and TRBJ2-6; D is ambiguous. The CDR3 runs 15 residues. Trimming took 3 bases from V and 2 from J, leaving 8 bases between them. Germline V gene lookup returns CDR1 SGHTA and CDR2 FQGNSA.

V usage is TRBV9 and J usage is TRBJ1-1, with TRBD1 matching 9 bases. There are 15 residues in the CDR3. The V and J ends lost 3 bases and 0 bases, in that order; junction bases with no gene match: 3. The germline CDR1 and CDR2 sequences are SGDLS and YYNGEE. CDR3 nucleotides: TGTGCCAGCAGCGCTGGACAGGGGATGAACACTGAAGCTTTCTTT. It is translated as CASSAGQGMNTEAFF.

The gene calls are TRBV27 and TRBJ1-1; D might be TRBD1 (5 bases). Germline loops: CDR1 MNHEY, CDR2 SMNVEV (reference sequence). This CDR3 region has 17 residues. The V and J ends lost 3 bases and 3 bases respectively, with 20 bases between them. In nucleotides, the CDR3 is TGTGCCAGCAGTTTTCGTCGGGGGGGGAGGTGGGACACTGAAGCTTTCTTT. It yields the protein CASSFRRGGRWDTEAFF.

The V gene is TRBV6-6, the J gene TRBJ1-2, with D maybe TRBD1 (5 bases). Trimming removed 7 bases from V and 0 bases from J, with 18 bases in between. CDR3 length: 16 residues. CDR1 and CDR2 (germline): MNHNY, SVGAGI (reference sequence). CDR3 in DNA: TGTGCCAGCACCTCCCCATCCAGGGAACCTAACTATGGCTACACCTTC. This translates into CASTSPSREPNYGYTF.

The J gene is TRBJ1-1, the V gene TRBV7-3, with TRBD1 as a possible D gene (5 bases). The CDR3 runs to 13 residues. Per germline, CDR1 SGHTA and CDR2 FQGTGA. The germline V and J ends were trimmed by 3 bases and 1 base, with 6 bases remaining between them. The CDR3 DNA sequence: TGTGCCAGCAGCTTCGGGGGGAACACTGAAGCTTTCTTT. This encodes CASSFGGNTEAFF.

This clone was picked up many times. The chain links TRBV28 to TRBJ1-2; D is unclear. Per the germline V gene, CDR1 is MDHEN and CDR2 is SYDVKM. This CDR3 contains 16 residues. Deletions cut 4 bases from V and 8 bases from J, with 23 bases between. The CDR3 region is CASSSPAGSGMRGYTF. The CDR3 coding sequence is TGTGCCAGCAGTTCCCCGGCAGGCAGTGGTATGAGAGGCTACACCTTC.

This rearrangement joins TRBV6-1 to TRBJ1-1, with D possibly matching TRBD1 (5 bases). Germline lookup yields CDR1 MNHNS and CDR2 SASEGT. The CDR3 has 14 residues. V lost 2 bases to trimming and J lost 6 bases, with 13 bases between them. CDR3 coding DNA: TGTGCCAGCAGTGAACTGGGGCTAGGCGCTGAAGCTTTCTTT. Residues: CASSELGLGAEAFF.

V gene TRBV27 combines with J gene TRBJ2-5, with 13 nucleotides matching TRBD2. CDR1 MNHEY and CDR2 SMNVEV come from the germline V gene (reference sequence). The CDR3 is 16 amino acids. J lost 0 bases, V lost 5 bases, and 3 bases had no gene match. Here the CDR3 DNA reads TGTGCCAGCAGTCTGGGGACTAGCGGGGACCAAGAGACCCAGTACTTC. As protein: CASSLGTSGDQETQYF.

This sequence joins TRBV3-1 (or the pseudogene TRBV3-2) and TRBJ2-2; 7 bases fit TRBD2. CDR1 LGHDT and CDR2 YNNKEL come from the germline V gene (reference sequence). Trimming took 11 bases from V and 0 from J; bases not matched to a gene: 9. The length of the CDR3 is 15 residues. CDR3 sequence (DNA): TGTGCCGGGGGGGTTACCAGGACGAACACCGGGGAGCTGTTTTTT. Its translation is CAGGVTRTNTGELFF.

This clone was counted a single time. The chain is built from TRBV5-1 and TRBJ1-1, with TRBD1 identical over 7 bases. The CDR3 has 14 amino acids. J gave up 1 base and V 6 bases, and 6 bases lay outside the gene matches. Germline V CDR1 and CDR2: SGHRS, YFSETQ. CDR3: CASTPGTANTEAFF. The CDR3 DNA reads TGCGCCAGCACGCCCGGGACAGCGAACACTGAAGCTTTCTTT.

V usage is TRBV2 and J usage is TRBJ1-1, with D unresolved. Trimming took off 4 bases at V and 1 base at J, with 10 bases between the two ends. The CDR3 has 14 amino acids. The germline CDR1 and CDR2 sequences are SNHLY and FYNNEI. The chain's CDR3 is CASSGSRQNTEAFF. The CDR3 DNA reads TGTGCCAGCAGTGGGTCCAGGCAGAACACTGAAGCTTTCTTT.

This clone was picked up a small number of times. This chain joins TRBV24-1 and TRBJ2-1; D might be TRBD2 (7 bases). Germline CDR1 is KGHDR and CDR2 is SFDVKD. Trimming pared 3 bases from V and 8 bases from J, leaving 19 bases between. The CDR3 length is 16 residues. The CDR3 sequence is CATSDPTRRGRDEQFF. The CDR3 DNA reads TGTGCCACCAGTGATCCGACGCGGCGGGGGCGAGATGAGCAGTTCTTC.

The chain joins TRBV6-5 to TRBJ2-5, with 8 positions matching TRBD2. V gave up 8 bases and J gave up 4 bases; unmatched junction bases: 6. The CDR3 runs to 13 residues. Looked up from germline, CDR1 is MNHEY and CDR2 is SVGAGI. The CDR3 DNA reads as TGTGCCAGCGGGAGCGGGGGAGGAGAGACCCAGTACTTC. Protein product: CASGSGGGETQYF.

There are a few counts of this clone. The chain uses TRBV24-1 and TRBJ1-4; 9 bases fit TRBD1. This CDR3 region has 15 residues. Per the germline V gene, CDR1 is KGHDR and CDR2 is SFDVKD. The junction had 7 bases not matched to a gene; V was cut back by 5 bases and J by 7 bases. CDR3 amino acids: CATSATGTGIEKLFF. DNA of the CDR3: TGTGCCACCAGTGCTACCGGGACAGGGATTGAAAAACTGTTTTTT.

The chain uses TRBV12-5 and TRBJ2-3; 10 nucleotides align to TRBD1. Losses at the gene ends were 1 base for V and 3 bases for J; bases not matched to a gene: 4. Germline V lookup: CDR1 LGHNT, CDR2 FRNRAP. The CDR3 sequence is 16 residues long. The CDR3 nucleotides read TGTGCTAGTGGTTTGGGGACAGGGGGTTATACAGATACGCAGTATTTT. Translation: CASGLGTGGYTDTQYF.